The rows below give T cell receptor beta chains drawn from one sample of a study of shared clonotypes between healthy human individuals. Profiling relied on immunoSEQ multiplex PCR, and the TCRdb table lists in-frame clones only, not all of them. Of fewer than 650,000 clones in the sample, 75% to 85% are singletons; the top ten hold 10% to 15%. The specimen was PBMCs. These receptors all stem from a woman aged 40 to 49 in good health. Some clones in this sample may be carry-over from other donors' samples. Both conserved end residues are part of each CDR3. Fields, in order: D gene, V gene, clone size, J gene, CDR3 DNA, CDR3 protein. A D gene is named only where the DNA matches it firmly. Only some rows state a clone size, as once, few, many or a class for expanded clones.

d_call: TRBD2
v_call: TRBV15
clone_size: many
j_call: TRBJ2-3
cdr3_nt: TGTGCCACCGAGGGCGGGGCGGGAGTGGGGCTCAATACGCAGTATTTT
cdr3_aa: CATEGGAGVGLNTQYF

d_call: -
v_call: TRBV5-1
clone_size: -
j_call: TRBJ1-1
cdr3_nt: TGCGCCAGCAGCTTCCGGGACACCGACACTGAAGCTTTCTTT
cdr3_aa: CASSFRDTDTEAFF

d_call: -
v_call: TRBV5-4
clone_size: -
j_call: TRBJ2-1
cdr3_nt: TGTGCCAGCAGCCCTAGCCCAATCCGAGGGACCCCCAATGAGCAGTTCTTC
cdr3_aa: CASSPSPIRGTPNEQFF

d_call: TRBD2
v_call: TRBV5-1
clone_size: -
j_call: TRBJ2-1
cdr3_nt: TGCGCCAGCCGAGGGACTAGCGGGATTGAGCAGTTCTTC
cdr3_aa: CASRGTSGIEQFF

d_call: TRBD2
v_call: TRBV30
clone_size: -
j_call: TRBJ2-7
cdr3_nt: TGTGCCTGGACGGCACTACTAGCGGGAGTTCGGGAGCAGTACTTC
cdr3_aa: CAWTALLAGVREQYF

d_call: -
v_call: TRBV27
clone_size: -
j_call: TRBJ1-1
cdr3_nt: TGTGCCAGCACCCTTGGGCGGAACACTGAAGCTTTCTTT
cdr3_aa: CASTLGRNTEAFF

d_call: TRBD2
v_call: TRBV2
clone_size: few
j_call: TRBJ2-7
cdr3_nt: TGTGCCAGCAGTGATGCTAGCGGGACATACGAGCAGTACTTC
cdr3_aa: CASSDASGTYEQYF

d_call: -
v_call: TRBV6-1
clone_size: once
j_call: TRBJ2-3
cdr3_nt: TGTGCCAGCAGTCCTTCACAGGGAACAGATACGCAGTATTTT
cdr3_aa: CASSPSQGTDTQYF

d_call: TRBD2
v_call: TRBV7-2
clone_size: once
j_call: TRBJ2-1
cdr3_nt: TGTGCCAGCAGCTTAACGGTCCCTAGCGGGAGGGTAGATGAGCAGTTCTTC
cdr3_aa: CASSLTVPSGRVDEQFF

d_call: -
v_call: TRBV4-2
clone_size: -
j_call: TRBJ2-5
cdr3_nt: TGTGCCAGCAGCCAAGTTACCAGGCGCCAAGAGACCCAGTACTTC
cdr3_aa: CASSQVTRRQETQYF

d_call: -
v_call: TRBV19
clone_size: -
j_call: TRBJ1-1
cdr3_nt: TGTGCCAGTAGTGTACTACAAGGGGTATGGACTGAAGCTTTCTTT
cdr3_aa: CASSVLQGVWTEAFF

d_call: -
v_call: TRBV6-4
clone_size: -
j_call: TRBJ2-3
cdr3_nt: TGTGCCAGCAGTCCGACAGGGTTGAGACTAGCGCCAGATACGCAGTATTTT
cdr3_aa: CASSPTGLRLAPDTQYF

d_call: -
v_call: TRBV7-9
clone_size: -
j_call: TRBJ2-1
cdr3_nt: TGTGCCAGCAGCCCCCTAGGAACGCCGGGGTCCTACAATGAGCAGTTCTTC
cdr3_aa: CASSPLGTPGSYNEQFF

d_call: -
v_call: TRBV29-1
clone_size: once
j_call: TRBJ1-2
cdr3_nt: TGCAGCGTTGAAGACTTCGGGGTCGACGGCTACACCTTC
cdr3_aa: CSVEDFGVDGYTF

d_call: TRBD1
v_call: TRBV11-2
clone_size: -
j_call: TRBJ2-2
cdr3_nt: TGTGCCAGCACCCACTACAGGGGGCGCGTGAGCACCGGGGAGCTGTTTTTT
cdr3_aa: CASTHYRGRVSTGELFF

d_call: TRBD1
v_call: TRBV4-2
clone_size: -
j_call: TRBJ2-7
cdr3_nt: TGTGCCAGCAGCCAAGATTTGGGACAGGGGGCCTACGAGCAGTACTTC
cdr3_aa: CASSQDLGQGAYEQYF

d_call: -
v_call: TRBV25-1
clone_size: -
j_call: TRBJ1-1
cdr3_nt: TGTGCCAGCAGTGAATGGGGAGAAAGGGACACTGAAGCTTTCTTT
cdr3_aa: CASSEWGERDTEAFF

d_call: TRBD1
v_call: TRBV5-1
clone_size: -
j_call: TRBJ1-2
cdr3_nt: TGCGCCAGCAGCCTAGGGACAGGGGGAACGGCGGCGCCTGGCTACACCTTC
cdr3_aa: CASSLGTGGTAAPGYTF

d_call: -
v_call: TRBV7-2
clone_size: -
j_call: TRBJ2-5
cdr3_nt: TGTGCCAGCAGCGGCCAAGAGACCCAGTACTTC
cdr3_aa: CASSGQETQYF

d_call: TRBD1
v_call: TRBV28
clone_size: -
j_call: TRBJ1-5
cdr3_nt: TGTGCCAGCAGTTTCACAGGGGGCGCAGATGATCAGCCCCAGCATTTT
cdr3_aa: CASSFTGGADDQPQHF

d_call: TRBD1
v_call: TRBV5-4
clone_size: -
j_call: TRBJ2-7
cdr3_nt: TGTGCCAGCAGCCAGGACAGGGTACCGACCTACGAGCAGTACTTC
cdr3_aa: CASSQDRVPTYEQYF

d_call: TRBD2
v_call: TRBV30
clone_size: few
j_call: TRBJ2-1
cdr3_nt: TGTGCCTGGAGTGACGGTCTAGCGGGAGGTGGCAATGAGCAGTTCTTC
cdr3_aa: CAWSDGLAGGGNEQFF

d_call: -
v_call: TRBV5-8
clone_size: -
j_call: TRBJ1-5
cdr3_nt: TGTGCCAGCAGCTTGGGCAGCAATCAGCCCCAGCATTTT
cdr3_aa: CASSLGSNQPQHF

d_call: -
v_call: TRBV9
clone_size: -
j_call: TRBJ2-1
cdr3_nt: TGTGCCAGCAGCCCAGGAGTGAGCTCCTACAATGAGCAGTTCTTC
cdr3_aa: CASSPGVSSYNEQFF

d_call: -
v_call: TRBV7-6
clone_size: -
j_call: TRBJ2-2
cdr3_nt: TGTGCCAGCAGCTTCAAGCCCCCGAACACCGGGGAGCTGTTTTTT
cdr3_aa: CASSFKPPNTGELFF

d_call: TRBD1
v_call: TRBV2
clone_size: few
j_call: TRBJ1-2
cdr3_nt: TGTGCCAGCAGTGGGGCCAGGGGGGTTTTGAACTATGGCTACACCTTC
cdr3_aa: CASSGARGVLNYGYTF

d_call: TRBD2
v_call: TRBV15
clone_size: -
j_call: TRBJ2-5
cdr3_nt: TGTGCCACCAGCGCTAGCGGAGAGACCCAGTACTTC
cdr3_aa: CATSASGETQYF

d_call: TRBD1
v_call: TRBV2
clone_size: -
j_call: TRBJ2-5
cdr3_nt: TGTGCCAGCCAAGCGAACAGGGGATCCGAGACCCAGTACTTC
cdr3_aa: CASQANRGSETQYF

d_call: -
v_call: TRBV28
clone_size: -
j_call: TRBJ2-2
cdr3_nt: TGTGCCAGCAGCTCCGACGGATTTAACACCGGGGAGCTGTTTTTT
cdr3_aa: CASSSDGFNTGELFF

d_call: -
v_call: TRBV7-2
clone_size: -
j_call: TRBJ2-3
cdr3_nt: TGTGCCAGCAGCTTAGACCACGGCACAGATACGCAGTATTTT
cdr3_aa: CASSLDHGTDTQYF

d_call: TRBD1
v_call: TRBV2
clone_size: -
j_call: TRBJ1-5
cdr3_nt: TGTGCCAGCAGATTCGACAGGGGGCGCAATCAGCCCCAGCATTTT
cdr3_aa: CASRFDRGRNQPQHF

d_call: TRBD2
v_call: TRBV6-1
clone_size: -
j_call: TRBJ2-1
cdr3_nt: TGTGCCAGCAGTGAATGGTCCTTAGCGGGAGAATGGCAGTTCTTC
cdr3_aa: CASSEWSLAGEWQFF

d_call: -
v_call: TRBV7-8
clone_size: once
j_call: TRBJ2-7
cdr3_nt: TGTGCCAGCAGTTTCCTTCGCTACTCACCCTACGAGCAGCACTTC
cdr3_aa: CASSFLRYSPYEQHF

d_call: -
v_call: TRBV14
clone_size: few
j_call: TRBJ1-1
cdr3_nt: TGTGCCAGCAGCCCCGGGGTGGGCACTGAAGCTTTCTTT
cdr3_aa: CASSPGVGTEAFF

d_call: -
v_call: TRBV6-1
clone_size: many
j_call: TRBJ1-5
cdr3_nt: TGTGCCAGCAGTCCACAGTGGGGGGGGAGTCAGCCCCAGCATTTT
cdr3_aa: CASSPQWGGSQPQHF

d_call: -
v_call: TRBV5-6
clone_size: many
j_call: TRBJ1-1
cdr3_nt: TGTGCCAGCAGCTTGGGTTTGAGGGAACTGCAGAACACTGAAGCTTTCTTT
cdr3_aa: CASSLGLRELQNTEAFF

d_call: TRBD1
v_call: TRBV27
clone_size: -
j_call: TRBJ1-4
cdr3_nt: TGTGCCAGCAGAATCCCCCGACAGGGGCCAACTAATGAAAAACTGTTTTTT
cdr3_aa: CASRIPRQGPTNEKLFF

d_call: -
v_call: TRBV5-4
clone_size: -
j_call: TRBJ2-7
cdr3_nt: TGTGCCAGCAGCTTGAATAGGGAGATCGACGAGCAGTACTTC
cdr3_aa: CASSLNREIDEQYF

d_call: TRBD2
v_call: TRBV19
clone_size: -
j_call: TRBJ2-1
cdr3_nt: TGTGCCAGTAGTATAGCTCTAGCGGGAGGCCTTAATGAGCAGTTCTTC
cdr3_aa: CASSIALAGGLNEQFF

d_call: TRBD2
v_call: TRBV30
clone_size: -
j_call: TRBJ2-3
cdr3_nt: TGTGCCTGGACCGGGACTAGCGGCCTAAGCACAGATACGCAGTATTTT
cdr3_aa: CAWTGTSGLSTDTQYF

d_call: TRBD1
v_call: TRBV29-1
clone_size: many
j_call: TRBJ1-2
cdr3_nt: TGCAGCTCGTGGACAGGGGGCGGAAGCTATGGCTACACCTTC
cdr3_aa: CSSWTGGGSYGYTF

d_call: -
v_call: TRBV19
clone_size: -
j_call: TRBJ2-6
cdr3_nt: TGTGCCAGTTCGGAATCTGGGGCCAACGTCCTGACTTTC
cdr3_aa: CASSESGANVLTF

d_call: -
v_call: TRBV9
clone_size: -
j_call: TRBJ2-7
cdr3_nt: TGTGCCAGCAGCGTAGCCCCTCCGTATGAGCAGTACTTC
cdr3_aa: CASSVAPPYEQYF

d_call: -
v_call: TRBV2
clone_size: few
j_call: TRBJ1-1
cdr3_nt: TGTGCCAGCTCTCCAGCAATAAACACTGAAGCTTTCTTT
cdr3_aa: CASSPAINTEAFF

d_call: -
v_call: TRBV19
clone_size: -
j_call: TRBJ1-1
cdr3_nt: TGTGCCAGTAGTATAGGAGGGGGGCCTGAAGCTTTCTTT
cdr3_aa: CASSIGGGPEAFF

d_call: TRBD2
v_call: TRBV19
clone_size: few
j_call: TRBJ2-4
cdr3_nt: TGTGCCAGTTCTCTAGCGGGAGTACCTCGCATTCAGTACTTC
cdr3_aa: CASSLAGVPRIQYF

d_call: TRBD1
v_call: TRBV10-3
clone_size: -
j_call: TRBJ2-5
cdr3_nt: TGTGCCATCAGTGCCGGGACAGGGGGCCAGGAGACCCAGTACTTC
cdr3_aa: CAISAGTGGQETQYF

d_call: -
v_call: TRBV5-1
clone_size: -
j_call: TRBJ2-1
cdr3_nt: TGCGCCAGCAGCTTGGCCCAATCAACAGCGGAGCAGTTCTTC
cdr3_aa: CASSLAQSTAEQFF